This passage covers 21 T cell receptor beta chains from one sample sequenced in a study of shared clonotypes between healthy human individuals. Naive CD8 isolation took CD45RO-negative cells positively selected for CCR7 and excluded terminally differentiated effector memory CD45RA+ cells. Profiled with immunoSEQ multiplex PCR; TCRdb holds only in-frame clones, not every one. Among a few million clones listed, 93% were seen once. Sequences were obtained from naive CD8+ T cells from PBMCs. The receptor source for this set is a man aged 18 to 30 in good health. Some clones in this sample may be carry-over from other donors' samples.

The chain recombines TRBV27 with TRBJ1-5; D might be TRBD1 (5 bases). The CDR3 has 14 amino acids. V lost 2 bases to trimming and J lost 4 bases, with 9 bases between them. Per the germline V gene, CDR1 is MNHEY and CDR2 is SMNVEV (reference sequence). CDR3 sequence (DNA): TGTGCCAGCAGTTTACGGGGCGCGAATCAGCCCCAGCATTTT. This translates into CASSLRGANQPQHF.

In DNA, the CDR3 is TGTGCCAGCAGCTCCGGGGGTAACTATGGCTACACCTTC. This sequence encodes CASSSGGNYGYTF. The chain employs TRBV9 and TRBJ1-2; weak D call: TRBD1 (5 bases). The CDR3 sequence is 13 residues long. The germline V gene encodes CDR1 SGDLS and CDR2 YYNGEE. The V and J ends lost 4 bases and 1 base respectively, with 8 bases between them.

The chain links TRBV27 to TRBJ2-7, with D possibly being TRBD2 (7 bases). This CDR3 is 16 amino acids long. Germline loops: CDR1 MNHEY, CDR2 SMNVEV (reference sequence). V lost 5 bases to trimming and J lost 1 base, with 18 bases between them. CDR3 sequence reads: CASSIKGGLMSYEQYF. The CDR3, as DNA: TGTGCCAGCAGTATAAAGGGGGGGTTAATGTCCTACGAGCAGTACTTC.

The rearrangement joins TRBV5-4 to TRBJ2-7, with 9 bases matching TRBD2. Germline CDR1 reads SGHNT; CDR2 reads YYREEE (reference sequence). V shed 4 bases and J 4 bases; nucleotides not matched to a gene: 21. The CDR3 contains 19 residues. CDR3 DNA: TGTGCCAGCAGCCAAAGGGGGACACTCCAGACTAGCGGATTATACGAGCAGTACTTC. Translation: CASSQRGTLQTSGLYEQYF.

The J gene is TRBJ2-7, the V gene TRBV7-9, with 9 bases fitting TRBD1. Germline V gene sequence: CDR1 SEHNR, CDR2 FQNEAQ (reference sequence). The CDR3 is 14 residues long. V shed 5 bases, J shed 6 bases, and the junction held 8 bases outside the gene matches. In nucleotides, the CDR3 is TGTGCCAGCAGCCTGGGACAGGGATCGGGCGAGCAGTACTTC. It yields the protein CASSLGQGSGEQYF.

The chain recombines TRBV5-1 with TRBJ2-1, with 13 positions matching TRBD2. Germline values: CDR1 SGHRS, CDR2 YFSETQ. CDR3 size: 15 residues. V lost 4 bases to trimming and J lost 8 bases; unmatched junction nucleotides: 6. The CDR3, as DNA: TGCGCCAGCAGCCGACTAGCGGGAGGTTCCGATGAGCAGTTCTTC. It translates to CASSRLAGGSDEQFF. The complete variable domain, with remaining parts taken from reference TRBV5-1 and TRBJ2-1, reads KAGVTQTPRYLIKTRGQQVTLSCSPISGHRSVSWYQQTPGQGLQFLFEYFSETQRNKGNFPGRFSGRQFSNSRSEMNVSTLELGDSALYLCASSRLAGGSDEQFFGPGTRLTVL.

The V call is TRBV21-1, the J call TRBJ1-1; the table names TRBD1, a call not compared with the DNA. TRBV21-1 is a recognized pseudogene. The CDR3 is made up of 16 amino acids. CDR3 nucleotide sequence: TGTGCCAGCAGCAAAGACATTCTACCTTCCAGGGGCGATGCTTTCTTT. It yields the protein CASSKDILPSRGDAFF.

This chain joins TRBV7-2 and TRBJ2-7, with TRBD2 matching 7 bases. J lost 2 bases, V lost 2 bases, and 6 bases had no gene match. This CDR3 region has 15 residues. Germline V gives CDR1 SGHTA, CDR2 FQGNSA. The CDR3 loop reads CASSLIGLETYEQYF. The CDR3 DNA follows: TGTGCCAGCAGCTTAATAGGACTAGAAACCTACGAGCAGTACTTC. Using reference TRBV7-2 and TRBJ2-7 for the parts outside the CDR3, the full variable domain is GAGVSQSPSNKVTEKGKDVELRCDPISGHTALYWYRQSLGQGLEFLIYFQGNSAPDKSGLPSDRFSAERTGGSVSTLTIQRTQQEDSAVYLCASSLIGLETYEQYFGPGTRLTVT.

The V call is TRBV4-1, the J call TRBJ1-1; D is perhaps TRBD1 (6 bases). V was pared by 1 base and J by 6 bases, with 15 bases between. The V gene's germline CDR1 is MGHRA and CDR2 YSYEKL. The CDR3 consists of 15 residues. DNA of the CDR3: TGCGCCAGCAGCCAAGTAGGGGTCAGGGGCGCTGAAGCTTTCTTT. Translation gives CASSQVGVRGAEAFF.

With respect to this clone: Different DNA sequences within this sample yield the same CDR3. The chain has TRBV9 and TRBJ2-7, with 9 bases fitting TRBD2. J was trimmed by 4 bases and V by 0 bases; bases with no gene match: 5. The CDR3 covers 15 residues. The germline V gene has CDR1 SGDLS and CDR2 YYNGEE. DNA for the CDR3: TGTGCCAGCAGCGTAGGGGCTAGCGGGACGTACGAGCAGTACTTC. Translating gives CASSVGASGTYEQYF.

The chain has TRBV27 and TRBJ1-1, with TRBD1 as a possible D gene (6 bases). From germline, CDR1 is MNHEY and CDR2 SMNVEV (reference sequence). V was shortened by 5 bases and J by 7 bases, with 14 bases between the two germline ends. The CDR3 is 13 amino acids. The CDR3: CASSVGGPLEAFF. The CDR3 DNA sequence: TGTGCCAGCAGTGTGGGGGGGCCTCTTGAAGCTTTCTTT.

The chain links TRBV4-1 to TRBJ2-1; D may be TRBD1 or TRBD2 (5 bases each). V was clipped by 1 base and J by 8 bases, with 18 bases between them. The CDR3 has 16 residues. The germline CDR1 and CDR2 sequences are MGHRA and YSYEKL. CDR3 coding DNA: TGCGCCAGCAGCCAAGTAACGGGAACAAGGGGCCATGAGCAGTTCTTC. This codes for CASSQVTGTRGHEQFF.

The chain has TRBV27 and TRBJ2-7, with a tentative D call TRBD1 (6 bases). In germline, CDR1 is MNHEY, CDR2 SMNVEV (reference sequence). The V and J ends lost 3 bases and 5 bases respectively, with 8 bases between them. The CDR3 has 12 amino acids. DNA of the CDR3: TGTGCCAGCAGTTTTACAGGGCACGAGCAGTACTTC. Residues: CASSFTGHEQYF.

Details on this clone: Other DNA sequences of this sample code for an identical CDR3. The J gene is TRBJ2-1, the V gene TRBV27; possible D gene TRBD2, 6 bases. CDR1 is MNHEY, CDR2 SMNVEV, per germline (reference sequence). The germline V and J ends were trimmed by 5 bases and 1 base, with 9 bases remaining between them. The CDR3 has 14 amino acids. CDR3 nucleotide sequence: TGTGCCAGCAGTCCCGGGGGATCCTACAATGAGCAGTTCTTC. Encoded protein: CASSPGGSYNEQFF.

With respect to this clone: The junction and the germline gene differ at one end; a read error may be behind it. The rearrangement links TRBV7-8 to TRBJ1-1; 7 positions agree with TRBD1. The CDR3 is 13 residues long. Germline CDR1 reads SGHVS; CDR2 reads FQNEAQ. DNA for the CDR3: TGTGCCAGCAGATTAGACAGGGCCACTGAAGCTTTCTTT. Its translation: CASRLDRATEAFF.

The chain employs TRBV11-2 and TRBJ2-1; D ambiguous. With 6 bases removed from V and 2 bases from J, the gap between germline ends came to 8 bases. Germline V gene lookup returns CDR1 SGHAT and CDR2 FQNNGV. CDR3 size: 13 residues. CDR3 protein: CASSYGAYNEQFF. For the CDR3, the DNA is TGTGCCAGCAGTTATGGTGCCTACAATGAGCAGTTCTTC.

V usage is TRBV19 and J usage is TRBJ2-3; a possible D gene is TRBD2 (5 bases). Between the trimmed V and J ends, which lost 7 bases and 4 bases, there was a span of 18 bases. Per the germline V gene, CDR1 is LNHDA and CDR2 is SQIVND (reference sequence). The CDR3 spans 15 residues. For the CDR3, the DNA is TGTGCCAGTAACTTGGTTATTGGGGAGCCAGATACGCAGTATTTT. Amino acid sequence: CASNLVIGEPDTQYF.

The chain couples TRBV11-2 to TRBJ2-2; TRBD2 agrees at 7 bases. The CDR3 sequence is 15 residues long. V was pared by 5 bases and J by 4 bases, with 7 bases of the junction left unmatched. Germline V gene lookup returns CDR1 SGHAT and CDR2 FQNNGV. The CDR3 region has the DNA TGTGCCAGCAGCCCGAGCGGGACGGGCACCGGGGAGCTGTTTTTT. Its protein product is CASSPSGTGTGELFF. The variable domain in full, completed from reference TRBV11-2 and TRBJ2-2, reads EAGVAQSPRYKIIEKRQSVAFWCNPISGHATLYWYQQILGQGPKLLIQFQNNGVVDDSQLPKDRFSAERLKGVDSTLKIQPAKLEDSAVYLCASSPSGTGTGELFFGEGSRLTVL.

The rearrangement uses TRBV9 and TRBJ1-5; D call uncertain. V dropped 0 bases and J dropped 3 bases, with 10 bases sitting between them. The CDR3 loop spans 15 amino acids. CDR1 and CDR2 from the germline V gene are SGDLS and YYNGEE. CDR3: CASSVGARNNQPQHF. The CDR3 DNA reads TGTGCCAGCAGCGTAGGGGCCAGGAACAATCAGCCCCAGCATTTT.

This chain joins TRBV7-8 and TRBJ2-5; possible D gene TRBD2, 6 bases. This CDR3 spans 16 amino acids. Germline loops: CDR1 SGHVS, CDR2 FQNEAQ. V lost 5 bases and J 1 base, leaving 17 bases between the germline ends. The CDR3 DNA sequence: TGTGCCAGCAGCCCCCTCGAGGGGAGGCTCCAAGAGACCCAGTACTTC. It is translated as CASSPLEGRLQETQYF.

The CDR3 sequence: CASSSPWTSGSNEQFF. The DNA for the CDR3 is TGTGCCAGTAGTTCACCGTGGACTAGCGGGTCCAATGAGCAGTTCTTC. The chain recombines TRBV19 with TRBJ2-1, with TRBD2 matching over 11 bases. CDR1 LNHDA and CDR2 SQIVND come from the germline V gene (reference sequence). The V gene end was trimmed by 5 bases and the J gene end by 6 bases; junction bases not matched to a gene: 9. CDR3 length: 16 amino acids.